The T cell receptor (beta chain) described here comes from a study of shared clonotypes between healthy human individuals. Study conclusions and caveats: Lower generation probabilities were found for non-shared clonotypes than for those shared by all four donors.

On this clone itself: Its antigen is undetermined.

Each subset's genomic DNA was shared equally among a number of immunoSEQ plates. Replicate PCRs for sorted subsets used 200 ng DNA; this equaled about 30,000 T cell genomes. TCRdb's table, derived via immunoSEQ multiplex PCR, lists solely in-frame clones and lacks some. This sample yields approximately 1.9 million clones, of which around 95% are seen a single time; more than 1.5% belongs to the top ten. Terminally differentiated effector memory CD45RA+ cells were left out of the naive CD8 fraction, which was CD45RO-negative and positively selected for CCR7. Everyone who donated was a Caucasian adult who lived in Nashville, Tennessee. The CDR3 spans 13 residues. Looked up from germline, CDR1 is GTSNPN and CDR2 is SVGIG (reference sequence). V lost 8 bases and J 3 bases, leaving 17 bases between the germline ends.

Sequencing used naive CD8+ T cells from PBMCs. V and J are TRBV30 and TRBJ2-7, with a tentative D call TRBD2 (6 bases). The sequence came from a man between 18 and 29 years old in good health. Some clones in this sample may be carry-over from other donors' samples. CDR3 sequence: CALYEFGGYEQYF. DNA for the CDR3: TGTGCCCTCTACGAGTTCGGGGGCTACGAGCAGTACTTC.